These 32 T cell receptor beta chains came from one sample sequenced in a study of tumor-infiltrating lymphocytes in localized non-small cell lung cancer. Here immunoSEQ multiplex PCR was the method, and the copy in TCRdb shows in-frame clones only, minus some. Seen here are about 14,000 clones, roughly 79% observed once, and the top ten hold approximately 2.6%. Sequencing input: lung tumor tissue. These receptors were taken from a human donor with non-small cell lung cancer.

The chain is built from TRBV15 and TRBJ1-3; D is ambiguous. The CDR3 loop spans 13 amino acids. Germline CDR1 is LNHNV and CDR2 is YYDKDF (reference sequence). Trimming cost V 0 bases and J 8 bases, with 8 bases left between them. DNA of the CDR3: TGTGCCACCAGCAGAGATCGGGGAGACACCATATATTTT. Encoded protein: CATSRDRGDTIYF.

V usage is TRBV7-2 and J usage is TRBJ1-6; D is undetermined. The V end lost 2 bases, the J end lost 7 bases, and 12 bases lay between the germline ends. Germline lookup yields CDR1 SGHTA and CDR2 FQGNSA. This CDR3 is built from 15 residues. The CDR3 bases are TGTGCCAGCAGCTTAAGTCTGGGGATAAATTCACCCCTCCACTTT. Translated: CASSLSLGINSPLHF.

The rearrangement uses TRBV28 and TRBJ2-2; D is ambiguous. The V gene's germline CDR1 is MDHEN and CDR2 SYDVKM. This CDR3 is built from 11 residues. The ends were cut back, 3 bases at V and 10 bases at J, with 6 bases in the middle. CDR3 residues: CASSFGMELFF. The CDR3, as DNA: TGTGCCAGCAGTTTTGGCATGGAGCTGTTTTTT.

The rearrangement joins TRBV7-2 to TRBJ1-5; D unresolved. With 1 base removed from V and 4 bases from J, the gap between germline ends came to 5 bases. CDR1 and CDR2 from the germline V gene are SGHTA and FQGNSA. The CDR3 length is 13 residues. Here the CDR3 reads CASSLGANQPQHF. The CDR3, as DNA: TGTGCCAGCAGCTTAGGCGCGAATCAGCCCCAGCATTTT. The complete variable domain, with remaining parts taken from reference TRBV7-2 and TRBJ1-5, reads GAGVSQSPSNKVTEKGKDVELRCDPISGHTALYWYRQSLGQGLEFLIYFQGNSAPDKSGLPSDRFSAERTGGSVSTLTIQRTQQEDSAVYLCASSLGANQPQHFGDGTRLSIL.

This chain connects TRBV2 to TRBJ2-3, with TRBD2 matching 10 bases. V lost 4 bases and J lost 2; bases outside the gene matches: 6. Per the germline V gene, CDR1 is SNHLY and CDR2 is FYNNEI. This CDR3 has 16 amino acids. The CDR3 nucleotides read TGTGCCAGCAGTGTGTTAGCGGGAGGTTTCACAGATACGCAGTATTTT. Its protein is CASSVLAGGFTDTQYF. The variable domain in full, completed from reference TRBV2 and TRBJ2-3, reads EPEVTQTPSHQVTQMGQEVILRCVPISNHLYFYWYRQILGQKVEFLVSFYNNEISEKSEIFDDQFSVERPDGSNFTLKIRSTKLEDSAMYFCASSVLAGGFTDTQYFGPGTRLTVL.

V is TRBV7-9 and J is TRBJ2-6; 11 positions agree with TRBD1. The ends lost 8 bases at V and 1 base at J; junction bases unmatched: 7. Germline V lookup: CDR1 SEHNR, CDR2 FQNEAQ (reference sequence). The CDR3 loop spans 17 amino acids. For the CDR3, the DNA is TGTGCCAGCCCCCCCGGGGACAGGGGGTCTGGGGCCAACGTCCTGACTTTC. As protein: CASPPGDRGSGANVLTF.

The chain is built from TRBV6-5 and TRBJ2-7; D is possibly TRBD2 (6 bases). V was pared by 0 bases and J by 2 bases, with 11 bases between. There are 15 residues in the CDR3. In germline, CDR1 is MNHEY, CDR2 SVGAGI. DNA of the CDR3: TGTGCCAGCAGTTACTCAACGGGAGCAGCCTACGAGCAGTACTTC. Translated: CASSYSTGAAYEQYF.

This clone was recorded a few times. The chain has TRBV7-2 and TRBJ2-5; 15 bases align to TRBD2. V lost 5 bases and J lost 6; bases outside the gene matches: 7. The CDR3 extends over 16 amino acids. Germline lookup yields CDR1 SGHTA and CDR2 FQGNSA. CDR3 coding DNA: TGTGCCAGCAGCCTGGGGACTAGCGGGAGGCCTCAGACCCAGTACTTC. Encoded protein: CASSLGTSGRPQTQYF.

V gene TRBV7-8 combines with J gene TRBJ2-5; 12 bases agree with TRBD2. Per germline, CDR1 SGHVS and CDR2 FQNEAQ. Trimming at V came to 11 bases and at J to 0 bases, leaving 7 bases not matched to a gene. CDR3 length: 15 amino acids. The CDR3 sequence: CAVRRTSGNQETQYF. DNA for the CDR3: TGTGCCGTTCGCCGGACTAGCGGGAACCAAGAGACCCAGTACTTC.

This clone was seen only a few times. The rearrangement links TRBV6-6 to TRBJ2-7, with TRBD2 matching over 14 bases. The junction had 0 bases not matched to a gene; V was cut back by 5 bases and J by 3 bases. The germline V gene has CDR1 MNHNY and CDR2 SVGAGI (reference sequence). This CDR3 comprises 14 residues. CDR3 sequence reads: CASSGLAGGYEQYF. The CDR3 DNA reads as TGTGCCAGCAGTGGACTAGCGGGAGGCTACGAGCAGTACTTC.

The CDR3: CASSTLQVQETQYF. In DNA form, the CDR3 reads TGTGCCAGCAGCACGCTACAGGTCCAAGAGACCCAGTACTTC. The V call is TRBV5-6, the J call TRBJ2-5; tentative D call: TRBD1 (5 bases). The length of the CDR3 is 14 residues. V gave up 4 bases and J gave up 1 base, with 11 bases separating them. Germline CDR1 is SGHDT and CDR2 is YYEEEE.

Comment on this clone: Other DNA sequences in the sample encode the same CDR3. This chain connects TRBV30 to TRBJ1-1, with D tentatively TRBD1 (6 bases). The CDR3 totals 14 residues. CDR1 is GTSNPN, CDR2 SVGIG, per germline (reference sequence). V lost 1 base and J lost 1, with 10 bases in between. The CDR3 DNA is TGTGCCTGGAGTGGCCAGACAGGGAACACTGAAGCTTTCTTT. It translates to CAWSGQTGNTEAFF.

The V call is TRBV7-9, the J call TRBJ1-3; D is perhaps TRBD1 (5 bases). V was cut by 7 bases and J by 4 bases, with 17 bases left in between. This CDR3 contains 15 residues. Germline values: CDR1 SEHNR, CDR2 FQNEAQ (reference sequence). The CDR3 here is CASTFTGVRGNTIYF. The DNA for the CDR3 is TGTGCCAGCACCTTTACGGGGGTTAGGGGAAACACCATATATTTT.

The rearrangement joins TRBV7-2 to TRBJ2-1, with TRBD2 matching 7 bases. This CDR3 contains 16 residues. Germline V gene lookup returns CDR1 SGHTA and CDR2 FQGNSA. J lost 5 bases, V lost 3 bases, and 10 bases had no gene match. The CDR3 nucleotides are TGTGCCAGCAGCTTTAGTCGCCAGCGGGGCAACAATGAGCAGTTCTTC. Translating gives CASSFSRQRGNNEQFF. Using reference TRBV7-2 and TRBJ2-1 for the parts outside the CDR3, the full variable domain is GAGVSQSPSNKVTEKGKDVELRCDPISGHTALYWYRQSLGQGLEFLIYFQGNSAPDKSGLPSDRFSAERTGGSVSTLTIQRTQQEDSAVYLCASSFSRQRGNNEQFFGPGTRLTVL.

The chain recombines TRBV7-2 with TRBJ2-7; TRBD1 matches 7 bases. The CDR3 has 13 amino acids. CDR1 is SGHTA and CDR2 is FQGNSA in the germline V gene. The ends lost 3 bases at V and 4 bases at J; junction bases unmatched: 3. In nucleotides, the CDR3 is TGTGCCAGCAGCTTGAACAGGGGATACGAGCAGTACTTC. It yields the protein CASSLNRGYEQYF.

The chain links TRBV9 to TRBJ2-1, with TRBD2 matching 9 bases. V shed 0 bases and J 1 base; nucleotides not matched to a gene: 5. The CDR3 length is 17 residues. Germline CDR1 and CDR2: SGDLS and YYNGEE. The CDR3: CASSVVSSGMSYNEQFF. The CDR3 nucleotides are TGTGCCAGCAGCGTAGTCTCTAGCGGGATGTCCTACAATGAGCAGTTCTTC.

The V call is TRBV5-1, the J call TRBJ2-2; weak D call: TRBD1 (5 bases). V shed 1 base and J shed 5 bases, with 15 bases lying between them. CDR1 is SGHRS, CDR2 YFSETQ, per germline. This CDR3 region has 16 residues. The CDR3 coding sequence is TGCGCCAGCAGCTTGATAGCAGGGCCGACAACCGGGGAGCTGTTTTTT. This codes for CASSLIAGPTTGELFF.

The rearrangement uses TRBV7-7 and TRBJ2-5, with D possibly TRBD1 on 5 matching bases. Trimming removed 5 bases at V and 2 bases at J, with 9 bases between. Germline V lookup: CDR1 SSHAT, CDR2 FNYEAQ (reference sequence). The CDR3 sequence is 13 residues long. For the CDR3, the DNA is TGTGCCAGCAGCCTCGACAGTCAAGAGACCCAGTACTTC. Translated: CASSLDSQETQYF.

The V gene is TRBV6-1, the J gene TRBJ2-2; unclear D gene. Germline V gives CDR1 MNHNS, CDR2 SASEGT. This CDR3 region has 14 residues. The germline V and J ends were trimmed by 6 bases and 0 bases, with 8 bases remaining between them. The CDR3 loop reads CASRSSPNTGELFF. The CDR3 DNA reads TGTGCCAGCAGATCTTCACCGAACACCGGGGAGCTGTTTTTT.

The CDR3 coding sequence is TGTGCCAGCTCATCAGGATTTTACGAGCAGTACTTC. Encoded protein: CASSSGFYEQYF. The chain uses TRBV18 and TRBJ2-7; D gene uncertain. The CDR3 consists of 12 residues. The germline gives CDR1 KGHSH, CDR2 LQKENI. Trimming stripped 5 bases from V and 4 bases from J, with 9 bases between.

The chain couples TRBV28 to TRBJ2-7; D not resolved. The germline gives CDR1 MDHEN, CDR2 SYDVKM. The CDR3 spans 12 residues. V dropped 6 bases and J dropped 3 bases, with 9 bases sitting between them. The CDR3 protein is CASSSRRYEQYF. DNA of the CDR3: TGTGCCAGCAGCTCCCGACGCTACGAGCAGTACTTC.

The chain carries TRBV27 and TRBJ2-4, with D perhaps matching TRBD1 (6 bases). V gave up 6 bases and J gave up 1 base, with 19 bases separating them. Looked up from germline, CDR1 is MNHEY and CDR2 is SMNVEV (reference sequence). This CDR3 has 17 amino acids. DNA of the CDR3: TGTGCCAGCAGCCTCCGCCGTACAGGGAAGGCCAAAAACATTCAGTACTTC. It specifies CASSLRRTGKAKNIQYF.

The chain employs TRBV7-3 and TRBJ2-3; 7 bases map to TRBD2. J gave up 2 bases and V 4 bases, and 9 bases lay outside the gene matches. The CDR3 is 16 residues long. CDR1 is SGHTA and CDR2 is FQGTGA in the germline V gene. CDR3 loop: CASSSSGKTNTDTQYF. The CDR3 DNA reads TGTGCCAGCAGCTCTAGCGGAAAAACCAACACAGATACGCAGTATTTT. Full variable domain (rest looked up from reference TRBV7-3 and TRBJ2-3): GAGVSQTPSNKVTEKGKYVELRCDPISGHTALYWYRQSLGQGPEFLIYFQGTGAADDSGLPNDRFFAVRPEGSVSTLKIQRTERGDSAVYLCASSSSGKTNTDTQYFGPGTRLTVL.

The CDR3 DNA reads as TGTGCCAGCAGCTTAGCGAAGGGTACGCAGTATTTT. Translating it yields CASSLAKGTQYF. V gene TRBV7-9 combines with J gene TRBJ2-3, with D unresolved. The germline gives CDR1 SEHNR, CDR2 FQNEAQ (reference sequence). Trimming took 0 bases from V and 8 from J, leaving 6 bases between them. This CDR3 comprises 12 residues.

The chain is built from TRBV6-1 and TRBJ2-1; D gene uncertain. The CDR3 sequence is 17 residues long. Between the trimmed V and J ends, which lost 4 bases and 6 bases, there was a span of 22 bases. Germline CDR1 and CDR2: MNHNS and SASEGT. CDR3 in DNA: TGTGCCAGCAGTGGGATGACGCGTCTACTAAAGGGCAATGAGCAGTTCTTC. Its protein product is CASSGMTRLLKGNEQFF.

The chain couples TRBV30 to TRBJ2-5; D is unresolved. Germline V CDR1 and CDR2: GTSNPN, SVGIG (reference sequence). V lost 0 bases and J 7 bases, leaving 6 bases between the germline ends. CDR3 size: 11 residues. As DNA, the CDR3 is TGTGCCTGGAGTGTAGACGTGACCCAGTACTTC. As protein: CAWSVDVTQYF.

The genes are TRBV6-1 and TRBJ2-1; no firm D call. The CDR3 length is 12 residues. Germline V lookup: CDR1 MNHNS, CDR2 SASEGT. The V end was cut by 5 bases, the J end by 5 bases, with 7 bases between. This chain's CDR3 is CASSFDHNEQFF. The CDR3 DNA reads TGTGCCAGCAGTTTCGACCACAATGAGCAGTTCTTC.

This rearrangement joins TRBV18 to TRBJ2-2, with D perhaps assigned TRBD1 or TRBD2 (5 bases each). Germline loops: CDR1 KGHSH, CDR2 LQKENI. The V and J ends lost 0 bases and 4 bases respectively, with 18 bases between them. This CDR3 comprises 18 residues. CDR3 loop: CASSPPRTGPFGTGELFF. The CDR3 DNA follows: TGTGCCAGCTCACCACCCAGGACGGGACCTTTTGGCACCGGGGAGCTGTTTTTT.

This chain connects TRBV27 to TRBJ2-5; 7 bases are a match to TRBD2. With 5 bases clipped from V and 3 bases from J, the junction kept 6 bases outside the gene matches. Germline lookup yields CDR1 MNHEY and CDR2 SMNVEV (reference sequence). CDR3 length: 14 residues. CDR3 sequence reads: CASSRGSREETQYF. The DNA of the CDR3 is TGTGCCAGCAGTCGCGGGAGCAGGGAAGAGACCCAGTACTTC.

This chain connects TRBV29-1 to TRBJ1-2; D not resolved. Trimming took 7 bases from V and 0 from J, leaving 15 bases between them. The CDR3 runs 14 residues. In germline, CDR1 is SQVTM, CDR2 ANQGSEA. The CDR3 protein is CSAAQQSTNYGYTF. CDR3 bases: TGCAGCGCCGCCCAACAAAGCACTAACTATGGCTACACCTTC.

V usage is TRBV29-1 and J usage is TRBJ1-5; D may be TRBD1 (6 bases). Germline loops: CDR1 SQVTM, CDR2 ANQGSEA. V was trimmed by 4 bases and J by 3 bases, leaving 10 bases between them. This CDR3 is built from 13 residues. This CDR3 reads CSVAGHDNQPQHF. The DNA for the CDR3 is TGCAGCGTTGCGGGACACGACAATCAGCCCCAGCATTTT.

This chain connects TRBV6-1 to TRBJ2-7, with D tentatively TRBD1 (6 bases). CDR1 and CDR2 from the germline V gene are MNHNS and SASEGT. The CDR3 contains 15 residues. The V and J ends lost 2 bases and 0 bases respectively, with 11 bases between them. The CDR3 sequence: CASSESQGSSYEQYF. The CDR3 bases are TGTGCCAGCAGTGAATCACAGGGTTCCTCCTACGAGCAGTACTTC.